These T cell receptor beta chains were read from a single sample in a study of monozygotic twins with inflammatory bowel disease. TCRdb reworked the 5' RACE reads into one entry per CDR3 protein, no DNA. In all, the sample yields fewer than 550,000 distinct CDR3 sequences. The sample was blood. The receptor source for this set is a human donor with ulcerative colitis or Crohn's disease, or a healthy co-twin of an affected twin (not recorded which). Each CDR3 is given with its conserved first and last residue.

V	J	CDR3
TRBV6-2/TRBV6-3	TRBJ2-1	CASIWYYRSYNEQFF
TRBV7-2	TRBJ2-1	CASSLVVNGIYEQFF
TRBV27	TRBJ2-1	CASSSIAGPYNEQFF
TRBV12-3/TRBV12-4	TRBJ1-2	CASSRQGSVLGYTF
TRBV4-3	TRBJ2-2	CASSQEETGGELFF
TRBV7-2	TRBJ2-6	CASSYYNSGANVLTF
TRBV3-1	TRBJ2-7	CASSQGGHRSEQYF
TRBV9	TRBJ2-5	CASSVGGADLRETQYF
TRBV5-1	TRBJ1-6	CASSLESGNSPLHF
TRBV7-3	TRBJ2-3	CASSYTSGGHRTDTQYF
TRBV15	TRBJ2-7	CATSRDRISYEQYF
TRBV29-1	TRBJ1-1	CSVGHGPNTEAFF
TRBV7-2	TRBJ2-4	CASSPGQGDKNMQYF
TRBV5-1	TRBJ2-1	CASSLSTYNEQFF
TRBV4-1	TRBJ2-5	CASSRQHQETQYF